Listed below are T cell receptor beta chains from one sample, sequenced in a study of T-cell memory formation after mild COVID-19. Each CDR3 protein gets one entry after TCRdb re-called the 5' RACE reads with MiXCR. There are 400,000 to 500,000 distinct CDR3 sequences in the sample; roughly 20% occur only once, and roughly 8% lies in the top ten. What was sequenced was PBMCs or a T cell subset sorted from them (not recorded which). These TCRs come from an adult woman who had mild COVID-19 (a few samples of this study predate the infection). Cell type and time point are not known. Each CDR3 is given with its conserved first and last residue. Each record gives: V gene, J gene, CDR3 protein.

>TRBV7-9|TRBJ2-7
CASSSGTFSSYEQYF
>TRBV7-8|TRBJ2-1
CASSRRTGISYNEQFF
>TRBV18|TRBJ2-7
CASSPDRNYEQYF
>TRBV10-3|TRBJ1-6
CAISEDRVNSPLHF
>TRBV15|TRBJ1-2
CATSRGRDGYTF
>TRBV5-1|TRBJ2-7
CASSFGAPTYEQYF
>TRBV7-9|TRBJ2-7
CASSLVGGTYEQYF
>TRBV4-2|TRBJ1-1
CASSLTGGYTEAFF
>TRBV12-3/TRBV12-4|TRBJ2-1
CASTSGLGEQFF
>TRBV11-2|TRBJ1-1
CASSSGQVMNTEAFF
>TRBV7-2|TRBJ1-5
CASSLDYTNQPQHF
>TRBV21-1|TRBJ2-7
CASSKDQRGVMSYEQYF
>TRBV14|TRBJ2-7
CASSQYTGTEQYF
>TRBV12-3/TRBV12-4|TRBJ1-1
CASSQAGMQAFF
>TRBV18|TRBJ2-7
CASSPLGEGDEQYF
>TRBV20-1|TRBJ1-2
CSAKSGTVDGYTF
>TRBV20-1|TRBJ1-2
CSASVEVPNYGYTF
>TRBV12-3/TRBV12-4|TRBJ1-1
CASKRSSLNTEAFF
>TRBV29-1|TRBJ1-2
CSVETGTGYGYTF
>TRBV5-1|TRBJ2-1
CASSLAVIRTIMFF
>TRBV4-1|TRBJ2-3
CASSQDYLSTDTQYF
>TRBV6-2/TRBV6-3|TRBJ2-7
CATSGQTKGSYEQYF
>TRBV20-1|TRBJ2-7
CSARDPRSSYEQYF
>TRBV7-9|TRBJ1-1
CASSLGVYGASNTEAFF
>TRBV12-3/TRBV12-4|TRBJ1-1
CASSAFGNTEAFF
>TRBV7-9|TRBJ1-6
CASRRQGSPLHF
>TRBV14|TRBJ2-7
CASSHSRYEQYF
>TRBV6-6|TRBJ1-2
CASSSKQGANYGYTF
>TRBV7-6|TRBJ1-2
CASSPTKGSGYGYTF
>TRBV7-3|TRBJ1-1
CASSLFSGGLTEAFF
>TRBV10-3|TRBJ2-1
CAISEGTGRGNEQFF
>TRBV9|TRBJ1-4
CASSVGAIETNEKLFF
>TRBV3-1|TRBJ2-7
CASSQTRREQYF
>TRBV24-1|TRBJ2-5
CATSDTGIETQYF
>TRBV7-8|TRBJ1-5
CASSLEVASNQPQHF
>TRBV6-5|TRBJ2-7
CASAIMRESSEQYF
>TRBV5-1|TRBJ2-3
CASSLGGSGSTDTQYF
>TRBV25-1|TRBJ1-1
CASSGRTGRTEAFF
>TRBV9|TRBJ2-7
CASSVGTAVYEQYF